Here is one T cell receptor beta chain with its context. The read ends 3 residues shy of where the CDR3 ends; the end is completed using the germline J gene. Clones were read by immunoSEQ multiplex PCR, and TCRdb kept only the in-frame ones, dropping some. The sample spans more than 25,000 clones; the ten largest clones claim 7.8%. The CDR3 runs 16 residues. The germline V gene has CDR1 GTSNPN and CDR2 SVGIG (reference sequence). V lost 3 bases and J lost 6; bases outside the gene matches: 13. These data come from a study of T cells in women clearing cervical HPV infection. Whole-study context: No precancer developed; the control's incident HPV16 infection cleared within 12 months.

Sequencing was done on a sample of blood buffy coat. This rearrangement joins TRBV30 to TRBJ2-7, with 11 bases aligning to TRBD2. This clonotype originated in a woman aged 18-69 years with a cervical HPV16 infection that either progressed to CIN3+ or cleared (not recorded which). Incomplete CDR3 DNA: TGTGCCTGGAGGCCGGGACTAGCGGACCTTCCGGGCGAG. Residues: CAWRPGLADLPGE. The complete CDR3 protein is CAWRPGLADLPGEQYF.